The sequence of this T cell receptor (beta chain) was determined in a study of T-cell memory formation after mild COVID-19. Study information: TCR clusters largely stayed donor specific. Study-wide results and caveats: Memory cells collected pre-infection included some clones that later responded, suggesting cross-reactive memory joined. A balance of CD4 and CD8 characterized clones contracting day 15 to 85, whereas later expanders leaned CD4+.

Comments on this clonotype: Its antigen is as yet unknown.

TCRalpha and TCRbeta libraries used 5'RACE with constant-segment primers and UMIs. TCRdb reprocessed the 5' RACE reads with MiXCR, giving one entry per CDR3 protein. The repertoire holds just under 350,000 distinct CDR3 sequences, with approximately 12% as singletons. Per the germline V gene, CDR1 is SGHRS and CDR2 is YFSETQ. Trimming shortened V by 4 bases and J by 6 bases, and 12 bases separated the two germline ends. This CDR3 region has 13 residues. This chain uses TRBV5-1 with TRBJ2-3; D is perhaps TRBD2 (6 bases). The specimen sequenced was PBMCs or a T cell subset sorted from them (not recorded which). This receptor was obtained from a young man who had mild COVID-19 (a few samples of this study predate the infection). Cell type and time point are not known. Here the CDR3 reads CASSAGTSDTQYF. DNA of the CDR3: TGCGCCAGCAGCGCCGGGACTTCCGATACGCAGTATTTT.